The clone carrying this T cell receptor (beta chain) appeared many times. This sample was taken from a study of naive and memory T cell subsets. V lost 9 bases to trimming and J lost 0 bases; unmatched junction nucleotides: 5. CDR3 length equals 14 residues. The V gene's germline CDR1 is ENHRY and CDR2 SYGVKD. The beta constant-region primer was an equimolar mix of two oligonucleotides covering TRBC1 and TRBC2. Ligated cDNA was amplified by four rounds of PCR with nested alpha and beta constant-region primers and SP2. One entry per CDR3 protein, called by TCRdb with MiXCR from the UMI-ligation and nested PCR reads. The sample carries 95,000 to 150,000 distinct CDR3 sequences, 35% to 45% recorded once.

The clonotype comes from a human donor in good health. The rearrangement links TRBV10-3 to TRBJ1-5; 7 nucleotides agree with TRBD1. Sequencing was performed on central memory CD4+ T cells from blood. This CDR3 is CAIKGTASNQPQHF. The CDR3, as DNA: TGTGCCATTAAAGGGACAGCTAGCAATCAGCCCCAGCATTTT.